Following are 9 T cell receptor beta chains from one sample sequenced in a study of T cells in Graves' hyperthyroidism and ophthalmopathy. Template material for amplifying TCR beta CDR3 regions consisted of RNA transcripts. First-round RT-PCR targeting the TCR CDR3 was performed with the HTBI primer set. In TCRdb, the multiplex PCR reads were re-called with MiXCR into one record per CDR3 protein. The sample yields about 460,000 distinct CDR3 sequences, around a fifth seen once. The material sequenced was blood. These receptors all come from a woman in her 70s with Graves' ophthalmopathy.

The rearrangement uses TRBV7-9 and TRBJ2-1, with 9 positions matching TRBD2. The CDR3 length is 15 residues. After removal of 5 bases from V and 6 bases from J, the junction contained 8 bases not matched to a gene. Germline CDR1 SEHNR, CDR2 FQNEAQ (reference sequence). The DNA for the CDR3 is TGTGCCAGCAGCGAGGCGTCTAGCGGGATCAATGAGCAGTTCTTC. As protein: CASSEASSGINEQFF. Together with reference TRBV7-9 and TRBJ2-1, the CDR3 gives the full variable domain: DTGVSQNPRHKITKRGQNVTFRCDPISEHNRLYWYRQTLGQGPEFLTYFQNEAQLEKSRLLSDRFSAERPKGSFSTLEIQRTEQGDSAMYLCASSEASSGINEQFFGPGTRLTVL.

This clonotype was seen many times. The rearrangement uses TRBV7-2 and TRBJ2-7, with D perhaps matching TRBD2 (6 bases). Trimming pared 1 base from V and 0 bases from J, leaving 10 bases between. The CDR3 has 15 amino acids. CDR1 is SGHTA, CDR2 FQGNSA, per germline. CDR3 sequence reads: CASSLVRESSYEQYF. The CDR3 DNA follows: TGTGCCAGCAGCTTAGTACGGGAGAGCTCCTACGAGCAGTACTTC.

This rearrangement joins TRBV5-1 to TRBJ2-3; 7 bases are a match to TRBD1. With 4 bases clipped from V and 6 bases from J, the junction kept 14 bases outside the gene matches. The CDR3 consists of 16 residues. Germline loops: CDR1 SGHRS, CDR2 YFSETQ. Here the CDR3 reads CASSPGRKGARDTQYF. The CDR3, as DNA: TGCGCCAGCAGCCCCGGGCGGAAGGGGGCGCGGGATACGCAGTATTTT.

This clonotype was observed many times. The chain links TRBV7-2 to TRBJ2-2; unclear D gene. Per the germline V gene, CDR1 is SGHTA and CDR2 is FQGNSA. The CDR3 covers 13 residues. V lost 5 bases and J lost 2, with 6 bases in between. CDR3 residues: CASSQSNTGELFF. The CDR3 region has the DNA TGTGCCAGCAGCCAGTCAAACACCGGGGAGCTGTTTTTT. Using reference TRBV7-2 and TRBJ2-2 for the parts outside the CDR3, the full variable domain is GAGVSQSPSNKVTEKGKDVELRCDPISGHTALYWYRQSLGQGLEFLIYFQGNSAPDKSGLPSDRFSAERTGGSVSTLTIQRTQQEDSAVYLCASSQSNTGELFFGEGSRLTVL.

This clonotype was seen many times. The V and J genes are TRBV2 and TRBJ1-6; D perhaps matches TRBD1 (5 bases). The germline V gene has CDR1 SNHLY and CDR2 FYNNEI. The CDR3 is 14 amino acids. Trimming cost V 5 bases and J 8 bases, with 13 bases left between them. The CDR3 nucleotides are TGTGCCAGCAGTTTTAACGCGGGGCATTCACCCCTCCACTTT. It yields the protein CASSFNAGHSPLHF.

The chain employs TRBV24-1 and TRBJ2-3; TRBD1 matches 12 bases. Trimming took 3 bases from V and 3 from J; bases not matched to a gene: 6. The CDR3 runs to 17 residues. CDR1 is KGHDR, CDR2 SFDVKD, per germline. The CDR3 protein is CATSDPPGQGATDTQYF. DNA of the CDR3: TGTGCCACCAGTGATCCCCCGGGACAGGGGGCGACAGATACGCAGTATTTT.

The V and J genes are TRBV4-3 and TRBJ1-1, with D possibly being TRBD1 (6 bases). The germline CDR1 and CDR2 sequences are LGHNA and YSLEER. The CDR3 loop spans 15 amino acids. Trimming took off 0 bases at V and 5 bases at J, with 13 bases between the two ends. CDR3 coding DNA: TGCGCCAGCAGCCAAGAGATTCAGGGGTGGACTGAAGCTTTCTTT. It codes for CASSQEIQGWTEAFF.

This sequence joins TRBV11-3 and TRBJ2-2; D gene unclear. V was shortened by 1 base and J by 5 bases, with 11 bases between the two germline ends. Per the germline V gene, CDR1 is SGHNT and CDR2 is YENEEA. The CDR3 covers 15 residues. CDR3 nucleotide sequence: TGTGCCAGCAGCTTAGCTCCTCTCGGGACCGGGGAGCTGTTTTTT. Its protein product is CASSLAPLGTGELFF.

This clonotype was seen a few times. The V and J genes are TRBV3-1 and TRBJ2-2; perhaps TRBD1 as D (6 bases). Germline lookup yields CDR1 LGHDT and CDR2 YNNKEL (reference sequence). Trimming took off 7 bases at V and 1 base at J, with 10 bases between the two ends. This CDR3 is built from 14 residues. The CDR3 region has the DNA TGTGCCAGCACGTCACAGGGGAACACCGGGGAGCTGTTTTTT. Translation: CASTSQGNTGELFF.